This TCR beta chain was identified in a study of cytomegalovirus exposure and HLA in healthy donors. Study results and limitations: The authors assumed roughly uniform sequencing depth across donors for presence/absence analyses. One variant, a missense change in DCLRE1C, was linked in a later analysis to TCR beta V- and J-gene trimming.

PCR employed 60 Vbeta and 13 Jbeta primers. Data came from immunoSEQ multiplex PCR; TCRdb stores just in-frame clones and leaves some out. The profile shows 120,000 to 150,000 clones, roughly three quarters of them singletons. In its sample, this clone was seen once. Its target is not known. Germline V gene sequence: CDR1 MDHEN, CDR2 SYDVKM. The J segment lost 7 bases and the V segment lost 7 bases, leaving 15 bases of the junction unmatched. There are 15 residues in the CDR3. Sequencing used PBMCs. The receptor comes from a female donor in good health and CMV-seronegative. The V and J genes are TRBV28 and TRBJ2-7, with TRBD2 identical over 8 bases. CDR3 nucleotide sequence: TGTGCCAGCACCCCCGGAGTAGCGGGGTTTAGGGAGCAGTACTTC. Translated, it gives CASTPGVAGFREQYF.